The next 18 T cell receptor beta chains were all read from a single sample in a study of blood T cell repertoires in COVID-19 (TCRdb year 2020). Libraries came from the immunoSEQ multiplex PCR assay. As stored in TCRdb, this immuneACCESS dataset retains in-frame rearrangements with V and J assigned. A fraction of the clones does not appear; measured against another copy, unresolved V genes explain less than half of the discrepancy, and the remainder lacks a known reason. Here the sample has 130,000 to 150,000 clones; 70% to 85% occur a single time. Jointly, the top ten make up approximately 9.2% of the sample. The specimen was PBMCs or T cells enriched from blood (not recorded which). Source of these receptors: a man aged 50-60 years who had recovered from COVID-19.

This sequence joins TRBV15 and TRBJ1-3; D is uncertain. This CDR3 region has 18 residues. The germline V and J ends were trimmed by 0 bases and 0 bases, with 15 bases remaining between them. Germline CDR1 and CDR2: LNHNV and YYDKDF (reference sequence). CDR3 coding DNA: TGTGCCACCAGCAGAGATGCGGCATTTCTGTACTCTGGAAACACCATATATTTT. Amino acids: CATSRDAAFLYSGNTIYF.

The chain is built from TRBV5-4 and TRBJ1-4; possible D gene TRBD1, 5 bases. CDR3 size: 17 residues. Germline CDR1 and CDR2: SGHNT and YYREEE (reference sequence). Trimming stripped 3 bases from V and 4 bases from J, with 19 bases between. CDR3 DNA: TGTGCCAGCAGCTGGTGGGCGGGGACCGACGGTAATGAAAAACTGTTTTTT. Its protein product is CASSWWAGTDGNEKLFF.

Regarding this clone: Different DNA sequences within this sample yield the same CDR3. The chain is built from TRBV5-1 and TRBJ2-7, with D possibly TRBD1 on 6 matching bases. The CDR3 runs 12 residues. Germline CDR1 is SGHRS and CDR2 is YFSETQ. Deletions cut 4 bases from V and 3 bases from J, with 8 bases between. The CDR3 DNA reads TGCGCCAGCAGCCCACAGGGCTACGAGCAGTACTTC. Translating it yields CASSPQGYEQYF.

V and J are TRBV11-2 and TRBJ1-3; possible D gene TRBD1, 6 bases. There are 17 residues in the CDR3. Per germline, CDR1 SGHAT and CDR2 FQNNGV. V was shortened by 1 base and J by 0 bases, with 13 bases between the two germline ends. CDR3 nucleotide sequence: TGTGCCAGCAGCTTAGGACGGCGGGGGGCCTCTGGAAACACCATATATTTT. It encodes CASSLGRRGASGNTIYF.

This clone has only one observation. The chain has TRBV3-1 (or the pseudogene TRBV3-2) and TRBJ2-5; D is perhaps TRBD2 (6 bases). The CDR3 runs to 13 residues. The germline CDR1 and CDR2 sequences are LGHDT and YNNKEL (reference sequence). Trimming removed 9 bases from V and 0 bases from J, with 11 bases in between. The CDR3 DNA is TGTGCCAGTAAACGGGGGAACCAAGAGACCCAGTACTTC. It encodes CASKRGNQETQYF.

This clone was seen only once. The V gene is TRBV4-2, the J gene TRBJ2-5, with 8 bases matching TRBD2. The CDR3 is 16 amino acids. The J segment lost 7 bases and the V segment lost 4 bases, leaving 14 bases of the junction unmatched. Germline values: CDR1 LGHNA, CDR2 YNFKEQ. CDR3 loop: CASSRATPGLEGTQYF. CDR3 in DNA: TGTGCCAGCAGCCGGGCTACTCCGGGACTAGAGGGGACCCAGTACTTC.

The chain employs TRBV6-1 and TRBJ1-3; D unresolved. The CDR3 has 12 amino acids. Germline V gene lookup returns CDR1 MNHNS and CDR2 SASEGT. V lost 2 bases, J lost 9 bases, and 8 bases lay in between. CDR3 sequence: CASSERRGTIYF. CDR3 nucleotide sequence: TGTGCCAGCAGTGAACGTCGAGGCACCATATATTTT.

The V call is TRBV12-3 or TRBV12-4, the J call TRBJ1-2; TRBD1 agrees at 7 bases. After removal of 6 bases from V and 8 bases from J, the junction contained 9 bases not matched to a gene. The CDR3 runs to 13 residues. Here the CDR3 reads CASREQGREGYTF. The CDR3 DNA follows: TGTGCCAGCAGAGAACAGGGGCGTGAAGGCTACACCTTC.

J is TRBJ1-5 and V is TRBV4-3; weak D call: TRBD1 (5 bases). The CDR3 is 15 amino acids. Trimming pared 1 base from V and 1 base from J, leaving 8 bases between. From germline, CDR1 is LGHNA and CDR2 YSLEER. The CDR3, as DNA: TGCGCCAGCAGCCAAGCCTGGGGCAGCAATCAGCCCCAGCATTTT. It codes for CASSQAWGSNQPQHF.

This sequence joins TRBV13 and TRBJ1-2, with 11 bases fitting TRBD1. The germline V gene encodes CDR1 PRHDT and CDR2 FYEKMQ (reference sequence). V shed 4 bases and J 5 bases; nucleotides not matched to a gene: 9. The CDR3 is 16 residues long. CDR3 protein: CASSSDRTGGAYGYTF. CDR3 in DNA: TGTGCCAGCAGCTCCGACCGGACAGGGGGCGCATATGGCTACACCTTC.

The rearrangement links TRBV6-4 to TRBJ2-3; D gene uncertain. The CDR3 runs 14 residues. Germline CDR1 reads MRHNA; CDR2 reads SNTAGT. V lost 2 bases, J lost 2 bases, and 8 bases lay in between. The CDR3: CASSDGGPTDTQYF. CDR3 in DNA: TGTGCCAGCAGTGACGGCGGCCCCACAGATACGCAGTATTTT.

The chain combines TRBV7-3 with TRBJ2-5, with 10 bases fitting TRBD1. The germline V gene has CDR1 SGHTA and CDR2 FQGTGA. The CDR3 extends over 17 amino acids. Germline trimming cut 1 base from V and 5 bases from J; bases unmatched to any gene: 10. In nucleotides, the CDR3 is TGTGCCAGCAGCTTAAAGAGGTCCGGGACAGGGGAGGAGACCCAGTACTTC. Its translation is CASSLKRSGTGEETQYF.

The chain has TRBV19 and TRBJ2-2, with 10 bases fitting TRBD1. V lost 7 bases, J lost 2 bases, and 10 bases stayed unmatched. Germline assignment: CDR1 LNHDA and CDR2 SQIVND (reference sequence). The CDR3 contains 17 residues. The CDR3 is CASNSGTGARNTGELFF. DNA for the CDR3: TGTGCCAGTAACTCCGGGACAGGGGCCCGAAACACCGGGGAGCTGTTTTTT.

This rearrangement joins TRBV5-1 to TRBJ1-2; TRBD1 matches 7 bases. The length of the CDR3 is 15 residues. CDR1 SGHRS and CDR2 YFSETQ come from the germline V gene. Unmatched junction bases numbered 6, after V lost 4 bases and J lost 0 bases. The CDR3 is CASSGGTVANYGYTF. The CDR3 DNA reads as TGCGCCAGCAGCGGAGGGACAGTAGCTAACTATGGCTACACCTTC.

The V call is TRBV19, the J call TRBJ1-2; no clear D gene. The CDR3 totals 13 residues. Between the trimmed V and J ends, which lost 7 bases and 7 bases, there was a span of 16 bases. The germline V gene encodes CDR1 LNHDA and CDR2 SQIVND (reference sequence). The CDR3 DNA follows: TGTGCCAGTAACTTCGACCGGACTGGTGGCTACACCTTC. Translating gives CASNFDRTGGYTF.

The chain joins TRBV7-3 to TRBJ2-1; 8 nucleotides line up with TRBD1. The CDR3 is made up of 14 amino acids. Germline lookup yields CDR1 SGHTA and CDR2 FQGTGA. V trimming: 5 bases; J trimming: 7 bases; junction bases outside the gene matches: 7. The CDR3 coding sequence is TGTGCCAGCAGCCCTCAGGGGGCGACAAATGAGCAGTTCTTC. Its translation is CASSPQGATNEQFF.

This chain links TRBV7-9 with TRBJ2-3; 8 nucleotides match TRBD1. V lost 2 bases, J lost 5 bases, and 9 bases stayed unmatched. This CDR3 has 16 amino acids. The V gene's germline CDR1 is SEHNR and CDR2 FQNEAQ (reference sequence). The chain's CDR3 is CASSLSQGAGRDTQYF. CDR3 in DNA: TGTGCCAGCAGCTTATCCCAGGGGGCAGGGAGAGATACGCAGTATTTT.

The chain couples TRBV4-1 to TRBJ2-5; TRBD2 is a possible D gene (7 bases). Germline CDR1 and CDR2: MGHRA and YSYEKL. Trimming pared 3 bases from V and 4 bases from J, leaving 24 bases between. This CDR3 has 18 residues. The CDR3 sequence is CASSQTRGAGAQVETQYF. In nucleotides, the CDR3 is TGCGCCAGCAGCCAGACCCGGGGGGCGGGGGCCCAGGTAGAGACCCAGTACTTC.